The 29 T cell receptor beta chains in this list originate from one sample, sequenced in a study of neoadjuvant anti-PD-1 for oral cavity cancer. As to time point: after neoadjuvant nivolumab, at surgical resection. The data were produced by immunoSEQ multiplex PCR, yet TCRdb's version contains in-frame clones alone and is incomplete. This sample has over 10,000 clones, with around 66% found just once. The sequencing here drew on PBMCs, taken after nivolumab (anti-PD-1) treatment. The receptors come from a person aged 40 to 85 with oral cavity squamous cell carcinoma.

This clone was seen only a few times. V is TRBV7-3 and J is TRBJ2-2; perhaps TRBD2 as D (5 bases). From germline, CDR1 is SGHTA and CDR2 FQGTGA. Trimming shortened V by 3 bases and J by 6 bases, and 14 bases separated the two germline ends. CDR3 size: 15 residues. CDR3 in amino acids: CASSLGGLGSGELFF. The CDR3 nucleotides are TGTGCCAGCAGCTTGGGCGGGCTAGGGTCCGGGGAGCTGTTTTTT.

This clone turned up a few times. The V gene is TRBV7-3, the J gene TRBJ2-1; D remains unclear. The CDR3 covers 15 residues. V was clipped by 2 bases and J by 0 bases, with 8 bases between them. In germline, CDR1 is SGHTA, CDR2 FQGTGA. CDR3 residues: CASSLGSHSYNEQFF. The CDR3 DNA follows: TGTGCCAGCAGCTTAGGGTCTCACTCCTACAATGAGCAGTTCTTC. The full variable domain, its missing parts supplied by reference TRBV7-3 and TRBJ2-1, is GAGVSQTPSNKVTEKGKYVELRCDPISGHTALYWYRQSLGQGPEFLIYFQGTGAADDSGLPNDRFFAVRPEGSVSTLKIQRTERGDSAVYLCASSLGSHSYNEQFFGPGTRLTVL.

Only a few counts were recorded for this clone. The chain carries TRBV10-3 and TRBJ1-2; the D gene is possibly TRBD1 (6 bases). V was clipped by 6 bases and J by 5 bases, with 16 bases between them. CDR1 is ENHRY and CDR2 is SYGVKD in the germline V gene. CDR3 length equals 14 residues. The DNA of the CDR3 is TGTGCCATCAGAGATCCAGGGGAGGAGTATGGCTACACCTTC. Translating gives CAIRDPGEEYGYTF.

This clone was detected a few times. CDR3 amino acids: CASSPQGGSEKLFF. CDR3 DNA sequence: TGTGCCAGCTCACCACAGGGAGGGAGTGAAAAACTGTTTTTT. The chain links TRBV18 to TRBJ1-4; D call uncertain. From germline, CDR1 is KGHSH and CDR2 LQKENI. V lost 1 base and J 7 bases, leaving 10 bases between the germline ends. The CDR3 runs 14 residues.

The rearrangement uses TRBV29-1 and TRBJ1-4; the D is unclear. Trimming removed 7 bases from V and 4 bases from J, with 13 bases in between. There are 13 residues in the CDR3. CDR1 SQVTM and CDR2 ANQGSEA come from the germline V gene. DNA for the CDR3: TGCAGCGCCCAAGGGAAGTATAATGAAAAACTGTTTTTT. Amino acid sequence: CSAQGKYNEKLFF.

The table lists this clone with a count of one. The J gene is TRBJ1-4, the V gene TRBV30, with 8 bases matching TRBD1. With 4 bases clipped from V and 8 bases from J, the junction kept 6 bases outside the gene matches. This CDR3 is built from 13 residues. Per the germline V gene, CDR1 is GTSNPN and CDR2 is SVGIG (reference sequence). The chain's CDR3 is CAWTGGAGEKLFF. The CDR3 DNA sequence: TGTGCCTGGACAGGGGGCGCTGGGGAAAAACTGTTTTTT.

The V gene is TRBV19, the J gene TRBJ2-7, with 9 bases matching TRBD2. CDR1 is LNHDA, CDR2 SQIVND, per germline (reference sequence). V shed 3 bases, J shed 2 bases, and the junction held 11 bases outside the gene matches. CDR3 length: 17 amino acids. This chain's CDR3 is CASSISLTSGPPYEQYF. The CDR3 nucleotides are TGTGCCAGTAGTATTTCACTGACTAGCGGTCCTCCCTACGAGCAGTACTTC.

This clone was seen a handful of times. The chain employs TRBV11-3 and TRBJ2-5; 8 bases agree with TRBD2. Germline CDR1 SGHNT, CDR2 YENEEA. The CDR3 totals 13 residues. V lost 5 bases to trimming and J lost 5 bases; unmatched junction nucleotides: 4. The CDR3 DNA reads TGTGCCAGCAGCCGAAGCGGGAGCGAGACCCAGTACTTC. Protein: CASSRSGSETQYF.

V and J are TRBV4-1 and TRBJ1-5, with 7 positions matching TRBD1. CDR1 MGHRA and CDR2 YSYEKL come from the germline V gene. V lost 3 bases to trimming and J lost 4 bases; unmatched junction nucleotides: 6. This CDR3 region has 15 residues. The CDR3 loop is CASSQGQNLNQPQHF. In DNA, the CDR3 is TGCGCCAGCAGCCAGGGACAGAACTTAAATCAGCCCCAGCATTTT.

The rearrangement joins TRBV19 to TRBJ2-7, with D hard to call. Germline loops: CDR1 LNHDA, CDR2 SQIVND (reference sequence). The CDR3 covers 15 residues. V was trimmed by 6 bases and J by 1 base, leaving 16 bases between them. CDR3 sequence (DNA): TGTGCCAGTAGAGGTGGGCACTGGGGATCCTACGAGCAGTACTTC. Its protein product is CASRGGHWGSYEQYF.

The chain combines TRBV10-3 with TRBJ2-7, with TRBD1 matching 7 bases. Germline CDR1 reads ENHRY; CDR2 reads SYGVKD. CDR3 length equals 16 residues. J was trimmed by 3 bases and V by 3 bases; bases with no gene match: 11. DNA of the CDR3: TGTGCCATCAGTGATGACAGGGTAGCAGTTAACTACGAGCAGTACTTC. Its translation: CAISDDRVAVNYEQYF.

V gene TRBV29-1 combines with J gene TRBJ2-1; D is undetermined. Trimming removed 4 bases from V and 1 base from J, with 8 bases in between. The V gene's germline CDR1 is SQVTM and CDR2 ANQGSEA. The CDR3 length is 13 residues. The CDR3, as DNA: TGCAGCGTTGTGACCACGTCCTACAATGAGCAGTTCTTC. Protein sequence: CSVVTTSYNEQFF.

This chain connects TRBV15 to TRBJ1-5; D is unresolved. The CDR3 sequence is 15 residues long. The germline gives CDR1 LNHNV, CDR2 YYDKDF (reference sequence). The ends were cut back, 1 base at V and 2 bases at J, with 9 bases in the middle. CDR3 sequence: CATSRGGLGNQPQHF. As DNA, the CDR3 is TGTGCCACCAGCAGAGGGGGTTTGGGCAATCAGCCCCAGCATTTT.

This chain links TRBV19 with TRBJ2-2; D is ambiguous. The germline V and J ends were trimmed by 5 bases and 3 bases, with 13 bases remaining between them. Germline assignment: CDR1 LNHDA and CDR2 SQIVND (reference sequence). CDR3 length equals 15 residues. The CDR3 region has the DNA TGTGCCAGTAGTGTGTTGGCGATCGACACCGGGGAGCTGTTTTTT. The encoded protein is CASSVLAIDTGELFF.

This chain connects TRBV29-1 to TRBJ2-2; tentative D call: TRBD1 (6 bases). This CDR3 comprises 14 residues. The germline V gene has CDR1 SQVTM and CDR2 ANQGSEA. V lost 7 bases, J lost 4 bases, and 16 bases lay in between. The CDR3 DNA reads TGCAGCGCACGGCGGCAGGGGAGCACCGGGGAGCTGTTTTTT. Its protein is CSARRQGSTGELFF.

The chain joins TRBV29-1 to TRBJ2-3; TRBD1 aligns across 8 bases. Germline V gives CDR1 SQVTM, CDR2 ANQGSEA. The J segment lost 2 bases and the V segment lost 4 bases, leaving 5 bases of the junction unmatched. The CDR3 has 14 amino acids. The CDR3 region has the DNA TGCAGCGTTGGGAGACAGGGGTACACAGATACGCAGTATTTT. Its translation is CSVGRQGYTDTQYF.

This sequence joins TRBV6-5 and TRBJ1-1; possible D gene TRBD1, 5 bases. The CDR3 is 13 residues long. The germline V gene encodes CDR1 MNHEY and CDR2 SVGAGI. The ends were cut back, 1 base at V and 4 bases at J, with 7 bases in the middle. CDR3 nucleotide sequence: TGTGCCAGCAGTTACTTGGGGGGCACTGAAGCTTTCTTT. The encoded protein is CASSYLGGTEAFF.

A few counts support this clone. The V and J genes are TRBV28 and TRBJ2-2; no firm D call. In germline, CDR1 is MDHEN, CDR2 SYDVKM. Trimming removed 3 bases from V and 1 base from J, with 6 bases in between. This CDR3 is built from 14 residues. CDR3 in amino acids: CASSLAGNTGELFF. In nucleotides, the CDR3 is TGTGCCAGCAGTTTGGCAGGGAACACCGGGGAGCTGTTTTTT.

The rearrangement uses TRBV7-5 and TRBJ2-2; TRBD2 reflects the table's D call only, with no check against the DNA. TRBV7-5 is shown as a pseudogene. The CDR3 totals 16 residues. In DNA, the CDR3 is TGTGCCAGAAGCTTTGGGCTAGCGGGGGGCACCGGGGAGCTGTTTTTT. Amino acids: CARSFGLAGGTGELFF.

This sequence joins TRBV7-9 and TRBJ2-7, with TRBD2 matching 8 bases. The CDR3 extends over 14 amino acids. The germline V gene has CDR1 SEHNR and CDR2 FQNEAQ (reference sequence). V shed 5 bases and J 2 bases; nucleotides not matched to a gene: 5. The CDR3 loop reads CASSPSSGPYEQYF. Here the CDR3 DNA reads TGTGCCAGCAGCCCCTCTAGCGGGCCCTACGAGCAGTACTTC.

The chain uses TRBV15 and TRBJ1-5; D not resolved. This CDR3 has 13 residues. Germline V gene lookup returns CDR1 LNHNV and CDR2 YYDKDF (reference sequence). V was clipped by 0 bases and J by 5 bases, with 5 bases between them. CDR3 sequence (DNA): TGTGCCACCAGCAGAGAAGTGGATCAGCCCCAGCATTTT. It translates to CATSREVDQPQHF.

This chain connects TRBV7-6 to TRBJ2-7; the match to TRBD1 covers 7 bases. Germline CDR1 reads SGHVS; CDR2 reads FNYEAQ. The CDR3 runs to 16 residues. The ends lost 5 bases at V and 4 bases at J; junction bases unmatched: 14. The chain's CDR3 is CASSPWDRGVLYEQYF. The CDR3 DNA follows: TGTGCCAGCAGCCCCTGGGACAGAGGGGTCTTGTACGAGCAGTACTTC.

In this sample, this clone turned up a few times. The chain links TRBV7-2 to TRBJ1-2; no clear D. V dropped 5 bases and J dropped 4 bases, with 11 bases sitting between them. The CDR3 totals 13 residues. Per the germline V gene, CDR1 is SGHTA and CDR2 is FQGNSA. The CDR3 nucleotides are TGTGCCAGCAGCCCTGGCAGGTTCTATGGCTACACCTTC. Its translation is CASSPGRFYGYTF.

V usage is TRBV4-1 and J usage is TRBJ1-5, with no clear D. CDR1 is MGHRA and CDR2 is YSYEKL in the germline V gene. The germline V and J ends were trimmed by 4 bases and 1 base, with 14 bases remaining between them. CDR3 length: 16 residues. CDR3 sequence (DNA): TGCGCCAGCAGCCCGTACGAGCTGGAAAGCAATCAGCCCCAGCATTTT. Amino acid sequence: CASSPYELESNQPQHF.

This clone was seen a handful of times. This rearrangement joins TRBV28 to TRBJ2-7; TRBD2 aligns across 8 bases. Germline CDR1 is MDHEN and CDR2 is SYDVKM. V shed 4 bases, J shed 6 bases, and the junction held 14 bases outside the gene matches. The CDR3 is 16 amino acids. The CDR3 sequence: CASSSYPETREGEQYF. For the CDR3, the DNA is TGTGCCAGCAGTTCGTACCCAGAGACCCGGGAGGGCGAGCAGTACTTC.

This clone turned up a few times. The CDR3 coding sequence is TGTGCCAGTAGTATAGGTCCTGGCAATCAGCCCCAGCATTTT. Protein: CASSIGPGNQPQHF. The chain links TRBV19 to TRBJ1-5; D ambiguous. Germline V CDR1 and CDR2: LNHDA, SQIVND (reference sequence). V was trimmed by 1 base and J by 2 bases, leaving 6 bases between them. The CDR3 is 14 amino acids.

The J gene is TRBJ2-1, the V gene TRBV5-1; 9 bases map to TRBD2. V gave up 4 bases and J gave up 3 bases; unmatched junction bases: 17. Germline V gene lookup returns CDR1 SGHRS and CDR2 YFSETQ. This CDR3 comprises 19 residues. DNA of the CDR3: TGCGCCAGCAGCCCGGGACAAGGTCAAACTAGCGGGTACTACAATGAGCAGTTCTTC. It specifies CASSPGQGQTSGYYNEQFF.

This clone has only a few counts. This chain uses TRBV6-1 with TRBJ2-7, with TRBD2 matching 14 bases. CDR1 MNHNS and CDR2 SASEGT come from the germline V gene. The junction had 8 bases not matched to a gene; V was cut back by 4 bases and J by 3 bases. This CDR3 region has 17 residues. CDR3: CASSGAGTSGSRYEQYF. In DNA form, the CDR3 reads TGTGCCAGCAGTGGTGCCGGGACTAGCGGGAGTCGCTACGAGCAGTACTTC.

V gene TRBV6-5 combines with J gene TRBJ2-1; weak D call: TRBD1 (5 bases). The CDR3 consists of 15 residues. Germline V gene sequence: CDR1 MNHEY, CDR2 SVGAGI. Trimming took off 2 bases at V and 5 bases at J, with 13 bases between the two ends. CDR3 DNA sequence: TGTGCCAGCAGTTACACGTCAGACAGTGACAATGAGCAGTTCTTC. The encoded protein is CASSYTSDSDNEQFF.